This passage covers 9 T cell receptor beta chains from one sample sequenced in a study of blood T cell repertoires in COVID-19. Generated by immunoSEQ multiplex PCR, the TCRdb table keeps only in-frame clones and is missing some. The sample has 170,000 or so clones, around 87% seen once; the top ten hold approximately 0.62%. Sequenced sample: peripheral blood. Receptors originate from a man in his sixties with COVID-19, enrolled during active disease.

The chain couples TRBV4-1 to TRBJ2-7, with TRBD1 matching 7 bases. The V segment lost 0 bases and the J segment 1 base; nucleotides outside the gene matches: 12. Germline-derived CDR1 and CDR2 are MGHRA and YSYEKL. The CDR3 spans 18 residues. CDR3 bases: TGCGCCAGCAGCCAAGAGCTAGGGATGACAGGGCGGTCCTACGAGCAGTACTTC. Protein: CASSQELGMTGRSYEQYF.

V is TRBV5-1 and J is TRBJ2-5; 8 bases are shared with TRBD2. The CDR3 contains 15 residues. With V trimmed by 4 bases and J by 3 bases, 8 bases remained unmatched. CDR1 and CDR2 (germline): SGHRS, YFSETQ. The DNA for the CDR3 is TGCGCCAGCAGCACGAGCGGGAGTAGTGAAGAGACCCAGTACTTC. Residues: CASSTSGSSEETQYF.

With regard to this clone: Additional DNA sequences in this sample encode the identical CDR3. The chain has TRBV9 and TRBJ2-1; no reliable D call. The CDR3 runs to 14 residues. The ends were cut back, 2 bases at V and 0 bases at J, with 6 bases in the middle. In germline, CDR1 is SGDLS, CDR2 YYNGEE. The CDR3 loop reads CASSVRSSYNEQFF. DNA for the CDR3: TGTGCCAGCAGCGTCCGGAGCTCCTACAATGAGCAGTTCTTC.

V usage is TRBV7-6 and J usage is TRBJ2-2, with a possible D match to TRBD1 (5 bases). Germline loops: CDR1 SGHVS, CDR2 FNYEAQ. The V and J ends lost 7 bases and 8 bases respectively, with 14 bases between them. This CDR3 spans 13 amino acids. The CDR3 DNA sequence: TGTGCCAGCAAGGGCAGGGCGGCTGGGGAGCTGTTTTTT. Translation: CASKGRAAGELFF. The full variable domain, in which reference TRBV7-6 and TRBJ2-2 provide the parts outside the CDR3, is GAGVSQSPRYKVTKRGQDVALRCDPISGHVSLYWYRQALGQGPEFLTYFNYEAQQDKSGLPNDRFSAERPEGSISTLTIQRTEQRDSAMYRCASKGRAAGELFFGEGSRLTVL.

This chain uses TRBV29-1 with TRBJ2-7; maybe TRBD1 (5 bases). Germline CDR1 SQVTM, CDR2 ANQGSEA. The CDR3 consists of 12 residues. V lost 4 bases, J lost 0 bases, and 7 bases lay in between. The CDR3 bases are TGCAGCGTTGCAGGGAACTCCTACGAGCAGTACTTC. It yields the protein CSVAGNSYEQYF.

CDR3 protein: CASSPPGQPNTEAFF. DNA for the CDR3: TGTGCCAGCTCACCCCCGGGACAGCCGAACACTGAAGCTTTCTTT. The genes are TRBV18 and TRBJ1-1; 7 bases are a match to TRBD1. The CDR3 length is 15 residues. Trimming removed 3 bases from V and 1 base from J; junction bases left unmatched: 5. Germline V CDR1 and CDR2: KGHSH, LQKENI.

The chain joins TRBV29-1 to TRBJ1-3, with 11 bases fitting TRBD1. Trimming at V came to 6 bases and at J to 0 bases, leaving 7 bases not matched to a gene. This CDR3 has 16 amino acids. Germline-derived CDR1 and CDR2 are SQVTM and ANQGSEA. CDR3 loop: CSVAWTGGNSGNTIYF. The CDR3 nucleotides are TGCAGCGTCGCCTGGACAGGGGGCAACTCTGGAAACACCATATATTTT.

This chain uses TRBV6-5 with TRBJ1-5; 7 nucleotides agree with TRBD1. Germline V gives CDR1 MNHEY, CDR2 SVGAGI. V trimming: 6 bases; J trimming: 0 bases; junction bases outside the gene matches: 2. The CDR3 is 14 amino acids. This CDR3 reads CASRTGSSNQPQHF. Here the CDR3 DNA reads TGTGCCAGCAGGACAGGGAGTAGCAATCAGCCCCAGCATTTT.

This chain links TRBV2 with TRBJ1-2, with TRBD1 matching 7 bases. The CDR3 is made up of 13 amino acids. After removal of 9 bases from V and 8 bases from J, the junction contained 12 bases not matched to a gene. Germline CDR1 SNHLY, CDR2 FYNNEI. The DNA for the CDR3 is TGTGCCAGGACCGATAGGGGGCTGGGGGGCTACACCTTC. It codes for CARTDRGLGGYTF.